The entry below gives a single TCR beta chain sequence along with its context. There is no known antigen for this receptor. No qualities accompany the bases; no much larger clone lies one base away. TCR beta libraries were generated from genomic DNA with the immunoSEQ kit, following the manufacturer's recommendations. For library preparation, a first multiplex PCR was performed with proprietary primers, followed by a second PCR in which unique barcodes were added, and bead cleanups were performed after each round. Each sample batch included a kit-provided positive control reaction and a negative control reaction. The final libraries were assessed on an Agilent 4200 TapeStation D1000 ScreenTape, pooled by volume, and quantified by qPCR. Sequencing was performed on an Illumina NextSeq500 with a MidOutput 150-cycle cartridge, and 156 Read1 and 15 Index1 cycles were run with kit custom primers. The pooled library was loaded at 0.95 to 1 pM, with a roughly 18% PhiX control spiked in. Processing in the source paper ran as follows. Vendor-processed data were analyzed in R, with a clonotype defined as all T cells sharing the same CDR3 nucleotide sequence. For clone abundance analyses, frequencies were normalized to the 10,000 most abundant clones in each sample. Before analysis, public T cell clones were removed, and these numbered fewer than six per sample on average. Tumor-enriched and baseline blood-enriched clonotypes were defined by at least a 32-fold difference in abundance between compartments. A beta-binomial differential abundance model was used to identify clonotypes that expanded or contracted between blood time points. Tumor-blood repertoire similarity was measured with the Baroni-Urbani and Buser coefficient, and groups were compared using two-tailed Wilcoxon tests in R. TCRdb mirrors the immuneACCESS table, restricted to in-frame sequences. Some clones are absent from its copies; in checked studies, under half trace to an unresolved V gene, and the reason for the others is unknown. For V, J and clone size, that table is used; D and trimming come from the DNA. The sample data list approximately 120,000 clones, and roughly four fifths of these were observed just once. The ten largest clones represent approximately 3% of the sample.

The source of the sample is a study of radiation and T cells in renal cell carcinoma (dated by TCRdb to the early 2020s). Regarding the study in general: The samples were drawn from a clinical trial, where primary renal cell carcinomas were treated with 15 Gy of stereotactic body radiation therapy and then removed by nephrectomy 4 weeks afterward. In total, approximately 51 samples, comprising 25 or so tumors and roughly 27 peripheral blood samples, were subjected to TCR beta sequencing. A total of 4,016,671 unique CDR3 nucleotide sequences, encoding 2.8 million or so unique CDR3 amino acid sequences, were found across all 50 or so samples. Results the study describes overall, beyond this receptor: Dynamics of the blood repertoire were not tracked past 4 weeks after treatment. In blood, the top tumor clonotypes increased from baseline to 2 weeks after radiation and then shrank by 4 weeks, which suggests a temporary expansion of tumor-resident clones. Because pretreatment tumor biopsies were not available, the study could not determine whether clonotypes were already present within the tumor at baseline. With a single-armed trial design, the study had no way to address how radiation dose or scheduling affects the TCR repertoire.

The sample's time point label is to be understood as: baseline pretreatment blood. According to the study, the label for this sample's treatment or condition signals: 15 Gy SBRT to primary tumor, nephrectomy 4 weeks later. To track tumor-enriched clonotypes, serial peripheral blood was sampled from radiation-treated patients at baseline and at 2 weeks and 4 weeks after SBRT. Every patient had renal cell carcinoma of clear cell pathology. Genomic DNA for TCR sequencing was prepared using the QIAamp DNA Blood Mini Kit (Qiagen). Only samples passing all quality control checks were included in the analyses. The clonotype originates from a woman between 55 and 75 years old with renal cell carcinoma. Sequenced here: blood, sampled from a patient whose treatment included radiotherapy and nephrectomy.

The CDR3 protein sequence reads: CASSALRETYGYTF. The bases are TGTGCCAGCAGTGCGCTCAGGGAAACCTATGGCTACACCTTC. The V and J genes are TRBV2 and TRBJ1-2, and possibly TRBD1, on 5 matching bases. CDR1 and CDR2 are read off the germline V gene as SNHLY and FYNNEI. V is reduced by 4 bases and J by 4 bases, leaving a spacing of 13 bases between them. The CDR3 starts with the cysteine, ends with the phenylalanine, and has 14 residues. The CDR3 DNA has 42 bases and is translated from base 1.